These 17 T cell receptor beta chains were all obtained from the same sample, sequenced in a study of T cell changes during pregnancy in multiple sclerosis. The repertoire was sequenced with immunoSEQ multiplex PCR; TCRdb's copy has only in-frame clones and lacks some. This table has roughly 38,000 clones, roughly 89% appearing once. The sequencing here drew on CD4+ T cells from peripheral blood mononuclear cells, taken in the second trimester of pregnancy. The receptor set was obtained from a female donor in good health, enrolled as a control in a pregnancy study.

This chain uses TRBV19 with TRBJ1-4; D gene unclear. The V gene's germline CDR1 is LNHDA and CDR2 SQIVND (reference sequence). V lost 4 bases to trimming and J lost 6 bases, with 9 bases between them. The CDR3 is 13 amino acids. The CDR3: CASSRRVDEKLFF. The CDR3 nucleotides are TGTGCCAGTAGTAGGCGGGTAGATGAAAAACTGTTTTTT.

This rearrangement joins TRBV5-1 to TRBJ1-5; TRBD1 might be the D (5 bases). The V gene's germline CDR1 is SGHRS and CDR2 YFSETQ. The V and J ends lost 2 bases and 3 bases respectively, with 12 bases between them. There are 15 residues in the CDR3. The CDR3 is CASSLTSGPNQPQHF. The CDR3, as DNA: TGCGCCAGCAGCTTAACGTCAGGGCCCAATCAGCCCCAGCATTTT.

The rearrangement joins TRBV5-1 to TRBJ2-1, with D perhaps matching TRBD2 (7 bases). V lost 0 bases to trimming and J lost 3 bases, with 16 bases between them. CDR1 is SGHRS, CDR2 YFSETQ, per germline. CDR3 length equals 17 residues. CDR3 in amino acids: CASSLAGGLAGYNEQFF. The CDR3 nucleotides are TGCGCCAGCAGCTTGGCCGGGGGGCTAGCAGGCTACAATGAGCAGTTCTTC.

The V and J genes are TRBV15 and TRBJ2-7; 7 bases map to TRBD2. Germline V gives CDR1 LNHNV, CDR2 YYDKDF (reference sequence). J lost 2 bases, V lost 2 bases, and 0 bases had no gene match. This CDR3 is built from 13 residues. The CDR3 reads CATSRRGAYEQYF. DNA for the CDR3: TGTGCCACCAGCAGACGGGGGGCCTACGAGCAGTACTTC.

This clone has just a few counts. This chain connects TRBV27 to TRBJ1-5; a possible D gene is TRBD1 (5 bases). Trimming pared 8 bases from V and 3 bases from J, leaving 17 bases between. Germline loops: CDR1 MNHEY, CDR2 SMNVEV (reference sequence). The CDR3 runs 15 residues. The CDR3 is CASPPAGGHNQPQHF. The CDR3 DNA sequence: TGTGCCAGCCCCCCGGCTGGCGGACACAATCAGCCCCAGCATTTT.

The chain joins TRBV7-9 to TRBJ2-1; tentative D call: TRBD2 (6 bases). The length of the CDR3 is 15 residues. Looked up from germline, CDR1 is SEHNR and CDR2 is FQNEAQ (reference sequence). V was pared by 5 bases and J by 3 bases, with 14 bases between. This chain's CDR3 is CASSLGTQNYNEQFF. The CDR3 nucleotides are TGTGCCAGCAGCCTCGGGACTCAGAACTACAATGAGCAGTTCTTC.

The chain links TRBV6-5 to TRBJ1-5; tentative D call: TRBD1 (5 bases). This CDR3 is built from 14 residues. V was shortened by 5 bases and J by 4 bases, with 12 bases between the two germline ends. CDR1 is MNHEY and CDR2 is SVGAGI in the germline V gene. DNA of the CDR3: TGTGCCAGCAGTAGGGGAAGATTGAATCAGCCCCAGCATTTT. Protein: CASSRGRLNQPQHF.

The chain's CDR3 is CASSQRIAGQETQYF. The CDR3, as DNA: TGCGCCAGCAGCCAACGTATAGCGGGGCAGGAGACCCAGTACTTC. This chain connects TRBV4-1 to TRBJ2-5, with 8 bases lining up with TRBD2. Trimming removed 2 bases from V and 5 bases from J; junction bases left unmatched: 7. Per the germline V gene, CDR1 is MGHRA and CDR2 is YSYEKL. This CDR3 spans 15 amino acids.

The genes are TRBV29-1 and TRBJ2-5; TRBD1 matches 9 bases. This CDR3 has 13 amino acids. The ends lost 6 bases at V and 5 bases at J; junction bases unmatched: 7. Germline CDR1 reads SQVTM; CDR2 reads ANQGSEA. The CDR3 bases are TGCAGCGTGGAGGGACAGGGATCGGAGACCCAGTACTTC. Residues: CSVEGQGSETQYF.

V is TRBV7-2 and J is TRBJ2-7; 7 nucleotides agree with TRBD1. V was clipped by 6 bases and J by 1 base; unmatched bases: 9. CDR1 is SGHTA and CDR2 is FQGNSA in the germline V gene. This CDR3 spans 15 amino acids. Here the CDR3 reads CASSSQTGMSYEQYF. Here the CDR3 DNA reads TGTGCCAGCAGTAGTCAGACAGGGATGTCCTACGAGCAGTACTTC.

The CDR3 coding sequence is TGCAGTGCTAGGGAGAGGTACCCTGAGTACTTC. Amino acid sequence: CSARERYPEYF. The chain uses TRBV20-1 and TRBJ2-7, with D unresolved. With 3 bases removed from V and 11 bases from J, the gap between germline ends came to 14 bases. Germline V gives CDR1 DFQATT, CDR2 SNEGSKA (reference sequence). The CDR3 extends over 11 amino acids.

The chain has TRBV9 and TRBJ2-1, with 13 bases lining up with TRBD2. The CDR3 is made up of 20 amino acids. The trim removed 3 bases at V and 5 bases at J, leaving 17 bases unmatched. Germline CDR1 reads SGDLS; CDR2 reads YYNGEE. This CDR3 is CASSAQIGTSGAKGNNEQFF. CDR3 sequence (DNA): TGTGCCAGCAGCGCCCAAATCGGGACTAGCGGGGCCAAGGGGAACAATGAGCAGTTCTTC.

In DNA form, the CDR3 reads TGTGCCAGCAGCTTAGATTTAACAGGGTACTATGGCTACACCTTC. Translation: CASSLDLTGYYGYTF. The chain links TRBV11-2 to TRBJ1-2, with D possibly matching TRBD1 (6 bases). With 0 bases removed from V and 3 bases from J, the gap between germline ends came to 11 bases. The germline gives CDR1 SGHAT, CDR2 FQNNGV. CDR3 length: 15 amino acids.

This chain links TRBV6-5 with TRBJ1-2, with 8 positions matching TRBD1. The CDR3 runs to 14 residues. CDR1 is MNHEY, CDR2 SVGAGI, per germline. V shed 4 bases and J 7 bases; nucleotides not matched to a gene: 8. Here the CDR3 reads CASSLSTGTGGYTF. The DNA of the CDR3 is TGTGCCAGCAGTTTATCTACAGGGACAGGTGGCTACACCTTC.

V gene TRBV2 combines with J gene TRBJ2-2; D remains unclear. V was cut by 2 bases and J by 6 bases, with 10 bases left in between. Per the germline V gene, CDR1 is SNHLY and CDR2 is FYNNEI. The CDR3 is 14 amino acids. In nucleotides, the CDR3 is TGTGCCAGCAGTGAATTGACGGGTGCCGGGGAGCTGTTTTTT. Translation: CASSELTGAGELFF. Drawing the rest from reference TRBV2 and TRBJ2-2, the complete variable domain is EPEVTQTPSHQVTQMGQEVILRCVPISNHLYFYWYRQILGQKVEFLVSFYNNEISEKSEIFDDQFSVERPDGSNFTLKIRSTKLEDSAMYFCASSELTGAGELFFGEGSRLTVL.

This clone showed up just once. The V and J genes are TRBV6-5 and TRBJ2-5; D may be TRBD1 (6 bases). Deletions cut 0 bases from V and 3 bases from J, with 11 bases between. Per the germline V gene, CDR1 is MNHEY and CDR2 is SVGAGI. CDR3 size: 15 residues. In DNA form, the CDR3 reads TGTGCCAGCAGTTACTCGTGGGGGCAGAAAGAGACCCAGTACTTC. It is translated as CASSYSWGQKETQYF.

The chain combines TRBV5-1 with TRBJ1-5, with D possibly being TRBD1 (6 bases). Germline V gives CDR1 SGHRS, CDR2 YFSETQ. This CDR3 spans 14 amino acids. Trimming stripped 0 bases from V and 4 bases from J, with 8 bases between. As DNA, the CDR3 is TGCGCCAGCAGCTTGGGGGGGACAAATCAGCCCCAGCATTTT. This translates into CASSLGGTNQPQHF.